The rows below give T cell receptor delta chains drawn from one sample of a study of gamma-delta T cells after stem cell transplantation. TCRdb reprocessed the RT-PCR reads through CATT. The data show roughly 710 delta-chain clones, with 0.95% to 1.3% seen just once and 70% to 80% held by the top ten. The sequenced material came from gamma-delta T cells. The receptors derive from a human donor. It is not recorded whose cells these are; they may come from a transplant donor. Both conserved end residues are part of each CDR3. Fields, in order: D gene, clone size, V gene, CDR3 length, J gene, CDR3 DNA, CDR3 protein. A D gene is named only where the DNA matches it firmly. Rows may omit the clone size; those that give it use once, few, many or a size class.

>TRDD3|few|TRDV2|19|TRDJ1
TGTGCCTGTGACACTGTCAGCCTGGGGGATCGGGAGGACACCGATAAACTCATCTTT
CACDTVSLGDREDTDKLIF
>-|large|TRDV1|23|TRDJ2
TGTGCTCTTGGGGAACGCTCGGGCTTCCTACGATACTGGGGGACCTCTTTGACAGCACAACTCTTCTTT
CALGERSGFLRYWGTSLTAQLFF
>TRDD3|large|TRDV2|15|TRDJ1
TGTGCCTGTGATTTACTGGGGGATACGGCCGATAAACTCATCTTT
CACDLLGDTADKLIF
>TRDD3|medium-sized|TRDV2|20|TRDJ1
TGTGCCTGTGACACCTTGCCTACCCCACTTACTGGGGGACTTACCGATAAACTCATCTTT
CACDTLPTPLTGGLTDKLIF
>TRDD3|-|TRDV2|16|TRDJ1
TGTGCCTGTGACACCTTACTGGGGGATACGGCCGATAAACTCATCTTT
CACDTLLGDTADKLIF
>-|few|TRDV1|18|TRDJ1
TGTGCTCTTGGGACTCCAATACTGACCTTGGGTGTTGTGCAGGGACTCATCTTT
CALGTPILTLGVVQGLIF
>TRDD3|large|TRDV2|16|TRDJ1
TGTGCCTGTGACGTACTGGGGGGCAAGGACACCGATAAACTCATCTTT
CACDVLGGKDTDKLIF
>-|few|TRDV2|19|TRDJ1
TGTGCCTGTGACACCGTTAGCCTGGGGCCGCGGGCGGCCACCGATAAACTCATCTTT
CACDTVSLGPRAATDKLIF
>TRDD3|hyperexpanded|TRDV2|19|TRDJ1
TGTGCCTGTGACACGTTGTCTGGGGGATACGCGGGGTACACCGATAAACTCATCTTT
CACDTLSGGYAGYTDKLIF
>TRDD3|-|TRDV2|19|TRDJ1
TGTGCCTGTGACACGTTGTCGGGGGGATACGCGGGGTACACCGACAAACTCATCTTT
CACDTLSGGYAGYTDKLIF
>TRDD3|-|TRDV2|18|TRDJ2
TGTGCCTGGGACACTCTGGGGGCCACCCCCGCGGTGACAGCACAACGCTTCTTT
CAWDTLGATPAVTAQRFF
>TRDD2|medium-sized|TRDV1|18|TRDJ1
TGTGCTCTTGGGGATCCCGGCCTTCCTACGTTACCCACCGATAAACTCATCTTT
CALGDPGLPTLPTDKLIF
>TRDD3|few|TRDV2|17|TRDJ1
TGTGCCTGTGATTTACTGGGGGATACGACCCACACCGATAAACTCATCTTT
CACDLLGDTTHTDKLIF
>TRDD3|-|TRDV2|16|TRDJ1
TGTGCCTGTGACACCGTTAGCCTGGGGGACACCGATAAACTCATCTTT
CACDTVSLGDTDKLIF
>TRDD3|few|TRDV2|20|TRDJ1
TGTGCCTGCGACACCTTGCCTACTCCACTTACTGGGGGACTTACCGATAAACTCATCTTT
CACDTLPTPLTGGLTDKLIF
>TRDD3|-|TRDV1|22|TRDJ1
TGTGCTCTTGGGACGAGTACTACGTTCTGGGGGATACTTGGGCCTTACACCGATAAACTCATCTTT
CALGTSTTFWGILGPYTDKLIF
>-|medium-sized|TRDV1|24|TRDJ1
TGTGCTCTTGGGGAACTAGCCCTTCCTAATCTGGGGGTAAATTCCGGTACGTACACCGATAAACTCATCTTT
CALGELALPNLGVNSGTYTDKLIF
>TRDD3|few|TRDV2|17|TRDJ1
TGTGCCTGTGAAAGACTCGTACTGGGGGATAGATCCGATAAACTCATCTTT
CACERLVLGDRSDKLIF
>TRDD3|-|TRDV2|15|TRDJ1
TGTGCCTGTGACCGCCTGGGGGATACGACCGATAAACTCATCTTT
CACDRLGDTTDKLIF
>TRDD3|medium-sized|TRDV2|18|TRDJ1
TGTGCCTGTGACACTGTGGGCCTTCCTGCTGGGGGATACAATAAACTCATCTTT
CACDTVGLPAGGYNKLIF
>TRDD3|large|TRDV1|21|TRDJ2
TGTGCTCTTGGGGGAAAGCTACTTGCTGGGGGATACAAGCGGAAGGCAGCACAACTCTTCTTT
CALGGKLLAGGYKRKAAQLFF
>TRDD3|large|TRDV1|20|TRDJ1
TGTGCTCTTGGGGAATTCGTAAGTACTGGGGCCTACTCCGTCACCGATAAACTCATCTTT
CALGEFVSTGAYSVTDKLIF
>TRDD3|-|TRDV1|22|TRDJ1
TGTGCTCTTGGGGAACCTCCCTGGGGGTGGGGGATACTTGGGCCTTACACCGATAAACTCATCTTT
CALGEPPWGWGILGPYTDKLIF
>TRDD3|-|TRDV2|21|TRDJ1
TGTGCCTGTGAAAGACTCGTACTGGGGGATACGCAAAATCACCACACCGATAAACTCATCTTT
CACERLVLGDTQNHHTDKLIF
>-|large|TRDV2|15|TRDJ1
TGTGCCTGTGACATATTAGGAGGTCCGGCCGATAAACTCATCTTT
CACDILGGPADKLIF
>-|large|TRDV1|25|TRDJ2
TGTGCTCTTGGGGAAAATCCTACTAAGACTGTCCTAATTCTAGGATACCGCCTTTTGACAGCACAACTCTTCTTT
CALGENPTKTVLILGYRLLTAQLFF
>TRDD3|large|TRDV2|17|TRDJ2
TGTGCCTGTGACGCCTACTGGGGGACAGCTTTGACAGCACAACTCTTCTTT
CACDAYWGTALTAQLFF
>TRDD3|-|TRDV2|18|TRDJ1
TGTGCCTGTGACAGTCTGGGGGATAAGGTCCGGAGGGCCGATAAACTCATCTTT
CACDSLGDKVRRADKLIF
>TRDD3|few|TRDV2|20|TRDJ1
TGTGCCTGTGACACCGTTAGCCTGGGGGATACGCCTACGGGCACCGATAAACTCATCTTT
CACDTVSLGDTPTGTDKLIF
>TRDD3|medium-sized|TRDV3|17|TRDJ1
TGTGCCTTTAGTCCTACTGGGGGGCATCCTTACACCGATAAACTCATCTTT
CAFSPTGGHPYTDKLIF
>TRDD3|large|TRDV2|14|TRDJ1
TGTGCCTGTGACGGACTGGGGTTCACCGATAAACTCATCTTT
CACDGLGFTDKLIF
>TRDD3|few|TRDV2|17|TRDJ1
TGTGCCTGTGACAGTCTGGGGGATCGGGAGGACACCGATAAACTCATCTTT
CACDSLGDREDTDKLIF
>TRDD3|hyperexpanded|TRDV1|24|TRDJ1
TGTGCTCTTGGGGGAGACGGCCTCCCTCTGATCTGGGGGATACTTGGGCCTTACACCGATAAACTCATCTTT
CALGGDGLPLIWGILGPYTDKLIF
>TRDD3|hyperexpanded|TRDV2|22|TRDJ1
TGTGCCTGTGACACCTTGCCTACCCCACTTACTGGGGGGCATCCTTACACCGATAAACTCATCTTT
CACDTLPTPLTGGHPYTDKLIF
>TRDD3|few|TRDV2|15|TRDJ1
TGTGCCTGTGACACCGTTAGCCTGGGGGATACGGTTCTCATCTTT
CACDTVSLGDTVLIF
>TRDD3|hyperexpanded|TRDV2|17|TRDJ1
TGTGCCTGTGACCCCGTGGGGGATACGACCCACACCGATAAACTCATCTTT
CACDPVGDTTHTDKLIF
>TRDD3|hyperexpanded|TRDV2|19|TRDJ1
TGTGCCTGTGACACCTTACTGGGGGATACGCCTACGGGCACCGATAAACTCATCTTT
CACDTLLGDTPTGTDKLIF
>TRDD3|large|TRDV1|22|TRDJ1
TGTGCTCTTGGGGACCCGAACTTCCTACCTGGGGGATACTCCGCCGACACCGATAAACTCATCTTT
CALGDPNFLPGGYSADTDKLIF
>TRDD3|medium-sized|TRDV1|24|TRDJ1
TGTGCTCTTGGGGAACTGCCCCCCTTCCTTTGGGGGATACCGAACTACCCTTACACCGATAAACTCATCTTT
CALGELPPFLWGIPNYPYTDKLIF
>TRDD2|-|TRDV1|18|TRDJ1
TGTGCTCTTGGGGGAGACGGCCTTCCTACGTTACCCACCGATAAACTCATCTTT
CALGGDGLPTLPTDKLIF
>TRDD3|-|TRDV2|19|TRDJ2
TGTGCCTGTGACACCTTACTGGGGGCCACCCCCTCTTTGACAGCACAACTCTTCTTT
CACDTLLGATPSLTAQLFF
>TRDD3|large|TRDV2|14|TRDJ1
TGTGCCTGTGACCGCCTGGGGGACACCGATAAACTCATCTTT
CACDRLGDTDKLIF
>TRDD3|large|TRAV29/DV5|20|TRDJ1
TGTGCAACCCCCTCCCCGGGGATGGGGGATATGGAGGAAAGAACCGATAAACTCATCTTT
CATPSPGMGDMEERTDKLIF
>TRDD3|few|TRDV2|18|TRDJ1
TGTGCCTGTGACACCTTACTGGGGGATACGACCCACACCGATAAACTCATCTTT
CACDTLLGDTTHTDKLIF
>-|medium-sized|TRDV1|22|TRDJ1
TGTGCTCTTGGGGAACTGGGGAACCCCTTCTTCCCCTCAGGTAGTAACACCGATAAACTCATCTTT
CALGELGNPFFPSGSNTDKLIF
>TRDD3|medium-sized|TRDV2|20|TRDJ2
TGTGCCTGTGACACCGTTAGCCTGGGGGCCACCCCCTCTTTGACAGCACAACTCTTCTTT
CACDTVSLGATPSLTAQLFF